This T cell receptor beta chain stems from a study of radiation and T cells in renal cell carcinoma. Study at large: Nephrectomy followed 15 Gy stereotactic body radiation by 4 weeks. General study findings and limits: In blood, top tumor clones expanded by 2 weeks, shrinking by 4.

In this sample, this clone turned up a few times. Its matching antigen is unknown. Trimming stripped 1 base from V and 6 bases from J, with 15 bases between. Germline V lookup: CDR1 MGHRA, CDR2 YSYEKL. The CDR3 runs to 15 residues. As for time point: blood 2 weeks post-SBRT. Indicated treatment: 15 Gy SBRT to primary tumor, nephrectomy 4 weeks later. The patient's renal cell carcinoma had clear cell pathology. Libraries were prepared by immunoSEQ multiplex PCR; TCRdb keeps only in-frame clonotypes and omits some of them. In the table there are 100,000 to 150,000 clones, 75% to 90% of which are singletons.

The sequence came from a woman aged 55-69 years with renal cell carcinoma. Material: blood, obtained from a patient whose treatment included radiotherapy and nephrectomy. V is TRBV4-1 and J is TRBJ1-1; D possibly corresponds to TRBD1 (5 bases). The CDR3 bases are TGCGCCAGCAGCCAAGTATCCAGGGTTTTACCTGAAGCTTTCTTT. It translates to CASSQVSRVLPEAFF.